Each of the 10 T cell receptor beta chains below was sequenced from the same sample in a study of control samples from healthy donors and cancer patients. Some clones are missing from TCRdb's copy, which holds only in-frame ones; the method was immunoSEQ multiplex PCR. The data contain 160,000 or so clones, approximately 90% of them singletons. Sequencing input: blood. The receptors come from a young woman in good health.

The genes are TRBV7-9 and TRBJ2-1; D uncertain. Trimming shortened V by 1 base and J by 2 bases, and 9 bases separated the two germline ends. The CDR3 length is 15 residues. Germline V gene sequence: CDR1 SEHNR, CDR2 FQNEAQ (reference sequence). The CDR3 DNA is TGTGCCAGCAGCTTAGTAGCAGAGGCCTACAATGAGCAGTTCTTC. This gives the protein CASSLVAEAYNEQFF. Full variable domain (rest looked up from reference TRBV7-9 and TRBJ2-1): DTGVSQNPRHKITKRGQNVTFRCDPISEHNRLYWYRQTLGQGPEFLTYFQNEAQLEKSRLLSDRFSAERPKGSFSTLEIQRTEQGDSAMYLCASSLVAEAYNEQFFGPGTRLTVL.

The chain joins TRBV11-2 to TRBJ1-5; the D gene is possibly TRBD1 (5 bases). Per the germline V gene, CDR1 is SGHAT and CDR2 is FQNNGV. The V gene lost 5 bases and the J gene lost 3 bases, with 17 bases spanning the gap. This CDR3 contains 16 residues. This CDR3 reads CASSLSRGGDNQPQHF. The CDR3 DNA sequence: TGTGCCAGCAGCCTATCACGCGGGGGTGACAATCAGCCCCAGCATTTT.

This clone appeared once. The V and J genes are TRBV19 and TRBJ1-1, with a possible D match to TRBD1 (5 bases). The germline V gene has CDR1 LNHDA and CDR2 SQIVND (reference sequence). The CDR3 runs 15 residues. Trimming pared 5 bases from V and 1 base from J, leaving 14 bases between. The DNA for the CDR3 is TGTGCCAGTAGTCCCCGGACAAAGGGGAACACTGAAGCTTTCTTT. It codes for CASSPRTKGNTEAFF.

This chain uses TRBV24-1 with TRBJ1-5, with 7 bases identical to TRBD1. Germline-derived CDR1 and CDR2 are KGHDR and SFDVKD. V trimming: 3 bases; J trimming: 11 bases; junction bases outside the gene matches: 9. The CDR3 totals 14 residues. Here the CDR3 DNA reads TGTGCCACCAGTGATCCAACGACAGGGTCATCCCAGCATTTT. It specifies CATSDPTTGSSQHF.

The CDR3 loop is CARTGELFF. The DNA of the CDR3 is TGTGCCAGGACCGGGGAGCTGTTTTTT. The chain carries TRBV3-1 (or the pseudogene TRBV3-2) and TRBJ2-2; no clear D gene. Trimming cost V 9 bases and J 5 bases, with 1 base left between them. The CDR3 loop spans 9 amino acids. Germline V gene sequence: CDR1 LGHDT, CDR2 YNNKEL (reference sequence).

CDR3 sequence: CASSQQENTEAFF. In DNA form, the CDR3 reads TGTGCCAGCAGCCAACAGGAGAACACTGAAGCTTTCTTT. The chain joins TRBV11-3 to TRBJ1-1; TRBD1 might be the D (5 bases). The V gene's germline CDR1 is SGHNT and CDR2 YENEEA. V lost 5 bases, J lost 1 base, and 8 bases lay in between. This CDR3 has 13 residues.

The chain has TRBV28 and TRBJ2-7; 8 bases align to TRBD2. The CDR3 totals 13 residues. Germline CDR1 is MDHEN and CDR2 is SYDVKM. V trimming: 3 bases; J trimming: 7 bases; junction bases outside the gene matches: 5. CDR3 amino acids: CASSLAGGREQYF. CDR3 in DNA: TGTGCCAGCAGTTTGGCGGGAGGTAGGGAGCAGTACTTC.

The chain has TRBV6-2 or TRBV6-3 and TRBJ2-7; D ambiguous. V was clipped by 2 bases and J by 2 bases, with 16 bases between them. The V gene's germline CDR1 is MNHEY and CDR2 SVGEGT. This CDR3 is built from 16 residues. CDR3 loop: CASSYSLRAATYEQYF. CDR3 sequence (DNA): TGTGCCAGCAGTTACAGTCTCCGGGCGGCGACCTACGAGCAGTACTTC.

This chain connects TRBV3-1 (or the pseudogene TRBV3-2) to TRBJ2-7, with D tentatively TRBD2 (5 bases). This CDR3 has 15 residues. The V gene's germline CDR1 is LGHDT and CDR2 YNNKEL (reference sequence). V lost 1 base and J 3 bases, leaving 13 bases between the germline ends. The CDR3 loop reads CASSQVVGAGYEQYF. CDR3 coding DNA: TGTGCCAGCAGCCAAGTTGTGGGAGCCGGCTACGAGCAGTACTTC.

The chain uses TRBV12-5 and TRBJ2-1; no clear D. Trimming removed 2 bases from V and 2 bases from J, with 16 bases in between. There are 17 residues in the CDR3. Per germline, CDR1 LGHNT and CDR2 FRNRAP. The CDR3 loop reads CASGLPPTTHPYNEQFF. DNA of the CDR3: TGTGCTAGTGGTTTGCCGCCAACAACCCACCCCTACAATGAGCAGTTCTTC.